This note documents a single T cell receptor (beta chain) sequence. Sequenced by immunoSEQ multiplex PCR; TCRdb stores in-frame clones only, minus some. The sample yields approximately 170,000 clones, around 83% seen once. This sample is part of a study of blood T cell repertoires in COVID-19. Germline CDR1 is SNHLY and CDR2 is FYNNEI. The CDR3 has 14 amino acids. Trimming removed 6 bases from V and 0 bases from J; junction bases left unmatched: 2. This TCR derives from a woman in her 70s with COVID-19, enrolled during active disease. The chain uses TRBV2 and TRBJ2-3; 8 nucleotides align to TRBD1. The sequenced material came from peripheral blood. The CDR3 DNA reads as TGTGCCAGCAGGGGACAGGTTAGCACAGATACGCAGTATTTT. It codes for CASRGQVSTDTQYF.